The present TCR beta chain was sequenced within a study of blood T cell repertoires in COVID-19. Turning to the study itself: Sources were T cells, B-cell-depleted T cells, or PBMCs; the material itself was cDNA or gDNA.

The protocol was immunoSEQ multiplex PCR, while the TCRdb copy is restricted to in-frame clones and leaves out a portion. The sample has 250,000 or so clones; about 88% are singletons. Participants' reported clinical history set cohort assignment. Germline assignment: CDR1 MDHEN and CDR2 SYDVKM. This CDR3 has 14 amino acids. V was shortened by 4 bases and J by 5 bases, with 14 bases between the two germline ends. The sequence was obtained from a woman aged 45-60 years who had recovered from COVID-19. Sequencing was done on a sample of PBMCs or T cells enriched from blood (not recorded which). The rearrangement links TRBV28 to TRBJ2-5; the D gene is possibly TRBD1 (6 bases). The CDR3 reads CASSSRTGSETQYF. The CDR3 bases are TGTGCCAGCAGTTCCCGAACAGGGTCGGAGACCCAGTACTTC.